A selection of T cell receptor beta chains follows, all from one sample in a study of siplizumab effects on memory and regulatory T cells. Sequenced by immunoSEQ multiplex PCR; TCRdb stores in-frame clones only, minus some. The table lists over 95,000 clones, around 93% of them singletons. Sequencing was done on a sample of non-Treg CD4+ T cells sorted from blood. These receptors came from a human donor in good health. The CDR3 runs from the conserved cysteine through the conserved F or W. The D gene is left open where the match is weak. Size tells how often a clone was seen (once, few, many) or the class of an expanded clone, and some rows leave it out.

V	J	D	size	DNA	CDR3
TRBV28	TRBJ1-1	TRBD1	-	TGTGCCAGCAGTTCCCCGCGGGACAGGGCGAGATGGACTGAAGCTTTCTTT	CASSSPRDRARWTEAFF
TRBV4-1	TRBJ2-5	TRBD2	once	TGCGCCAGCAGCCACGGCCTAGCGGGGCAAGAGACCCAGTACTTC	CASSHGLAGQETQYF
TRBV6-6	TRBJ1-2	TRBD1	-	TGTGCCAGCAGTTACACTGACAGGGTTGATGGCTACACCTTC	CASSYTDRVDGYTF
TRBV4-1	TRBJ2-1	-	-	TGCGCCAGCAGCCGTTGGGGGGCCGAGGTTGAGCAGTTCTTC	CASSRWGAEVEQFF
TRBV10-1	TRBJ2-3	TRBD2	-	TGCGCCACCAATAGCGGGGGAGGAGATACGCAGTATTTT	CATNSGGGDTQYF
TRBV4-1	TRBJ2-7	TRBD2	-	TGCGCCAGCAGCCAAGATCTGGTACTAGCGGGGGTCTTGGAGCAGTACTTC	CASSQDLVLAGVLEQYF
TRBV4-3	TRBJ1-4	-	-	TGCGCCAGCAGCCAGGAAGCGATTGGCCAGGGTGCTGAAAAACTGTTTTTT	CASSQEAIGQGAEKLFF
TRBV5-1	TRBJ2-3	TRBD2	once	TGCGCCAGCAGCGCCCTTAGCGGGGACACAGATACGCAGTATTTT	CASSALSGDTDTQYF
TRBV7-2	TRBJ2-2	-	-	TGTGCCAGCAGCTTATTTAGGAGCCAAACCACCGGGGAGCTGTTTTTT	CASSLFRSQTTGELFF
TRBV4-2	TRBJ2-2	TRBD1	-	TGTGCCAGCAGCCAAGGACAGGGATGGACCGGGGAGCTGTTTTTT	CASSQGQGWTGELFF
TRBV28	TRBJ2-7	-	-	TGTGCCAGCAAGATTCAGGGTACCGACGAGCAGTACTTC	CASKIQGTDEQYF
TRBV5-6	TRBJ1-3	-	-	TGTGCCAGCAGGGGCTTTGGGGGGCTTAAAGGAAACACCATATATTTT	CASRGFGGLKGNTIYF
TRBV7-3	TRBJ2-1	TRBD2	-	TGTGCCAGCAGCTTCGAGCGGGGGGAATACAATGAGCAGTTCTTC	CASSFERGEYNEQFF
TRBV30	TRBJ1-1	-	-	TGTGCCTGGAGCACCGACAGGTTTGGGGCTTTCTTT	CAWSTDRFGAFF
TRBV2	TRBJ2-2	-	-	TGTGCCAGCATGCGGGAAGCGAACACCGGGGAGCTGTTTTTT	CASMREANTGELFF
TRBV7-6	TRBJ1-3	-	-	TGTGCCAGCAGCTTAGGTCAGGGTTTTGGAAACACCATATATTTT	CASSLGQGFGNTIYF
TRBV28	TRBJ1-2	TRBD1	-	TGTGCCACCTCCCCGGGACAGGGGGCGCTTGGCTACACCTTC	CATSPGQGALGYTF
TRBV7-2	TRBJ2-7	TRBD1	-	TGTGCCAGCAGCTCGGACAGGGCCTACGGGCAGTACTTC	CASSSDRAYGQYF
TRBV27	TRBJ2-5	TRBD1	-	TGTGCCAGCAGATCCCGGACAGGGATGGAGACCCAGTACTTC	CASRSRTGMETQYF
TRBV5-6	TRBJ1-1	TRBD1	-	TGTGCCAGCAGCTTGGGGGACAGGGGCGGCACTGAAGCTTTCTTT	CASSLGDRGGTEAFF
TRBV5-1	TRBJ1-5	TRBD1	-	TGCGCCAGCGCACCGGGACAGGGGGGCCAGCCCCAGCATTTT	CASAPGQGGQPQHF
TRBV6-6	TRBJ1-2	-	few	TGTGCCAGCAGTTTTACGGACAGACGCTATGGCTACACCTTC	CASSFTDRRYGYTF
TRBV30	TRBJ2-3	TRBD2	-	TGTGCCTGGAGTTCTCTAGCGGGGGTCACAGATACGCAGTATTTT	CAWSSLAGVTDTQYF
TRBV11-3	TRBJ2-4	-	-	TGTGCCAGCAGCTTAGAAAGATTTTTAGCCAAAAACATTCAGTACTTC	CASSLERFLAKNIQYF
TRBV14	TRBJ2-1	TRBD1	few	TGTGCCAGCAGCCCCCTCGTGACAGGGGTGGACAATGAGCAGTTCTTC	CASSPLVTGVDNEQFF
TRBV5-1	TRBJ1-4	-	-	TGCGCCAGCAGGGGGAACACAGGGCTAAATGAAAAACTGTTTTTT	CASRGNTGLNEKLFF
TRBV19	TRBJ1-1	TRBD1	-	TGTGCCAGTAGTTCTACGGACAGGGGACACACTGAAGCTTTCTTT	CASSSTDRGHTEAFF
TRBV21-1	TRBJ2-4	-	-	TGTGCCAGCAGCAAAGTGGACCCGGACAAGGAGCGTGGAAACATTCAGTACTTC	CASSKVDPDKERGNIQYF
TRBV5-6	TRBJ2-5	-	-	TGTGCCAGCAGTCCAAGGCCCCAAGAGACCCAGTACTTC	CASSPRPQETQYF
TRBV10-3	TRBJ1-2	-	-	TGTGCCATCAGTGGATTACCGGGAATCTATGGCTACACCTTC	CAISGLPGIYGYTF
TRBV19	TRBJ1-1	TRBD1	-	TGTGCCAGTAGCCCCTTTGGCAGGGGGCAGGTAACTGAAGCTTTCTTT	CASSPFGRGQVTEAFF
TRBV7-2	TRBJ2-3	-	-	TGTGCCAGCATCCGCGCCGGGGGCCTAAGCACAGATACGCAGTATTTT	CASIRAGGLSTDTQYF
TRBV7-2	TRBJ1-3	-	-	TGTGCCAGCAGCTTACCGGAGATCTCTGGAAACACCATATATTTT	CASSLPEISGNTIYF
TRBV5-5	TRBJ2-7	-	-	TGTGCCAGCAGCTTCGAGGGGACCGTGTACGAGCAGTACTTC	CASSFEGTVYEQYF
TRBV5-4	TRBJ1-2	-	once	TGTGCCAGCAGCTCCCAGAGAAGGGCGGACTATGGCTACACCTTC	CASSSQRRADYGYTF
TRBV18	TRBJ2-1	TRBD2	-	TGTGCCAGCTCACCGGGACTAGCGGGGGCCTACAATGAGCAGTTCTTC	CASSPGLAGAYNEQFF
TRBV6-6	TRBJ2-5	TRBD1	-	TGTGCCAGCAGTTATAGCCGGGACAGGGGAGTGACCCAGTACTTC	CASSYSRDRGVTQYF
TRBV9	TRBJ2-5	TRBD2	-	TGTGCCAGCAGCGCCGGGACTAGCGGAGAGACCCAGTACTTC	CASSAGTSGETQYF
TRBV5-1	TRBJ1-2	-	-	TGTGCCAGCAGCTTGAATCAGGGCCATGGCTACACCTTC	CASSLNQGHGYTF
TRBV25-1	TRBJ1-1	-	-	TGTGCCAGCAGTGAATTCAGGGACGGCCCGGAAGCTTTCTTT	CASSEFRDGPEAFF
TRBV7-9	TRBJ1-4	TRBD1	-	TGTGCCAGCAGCTTAGGGGACAGGGGTGAAAAACTGTTTTTT	CASSLGDRGEKLFF
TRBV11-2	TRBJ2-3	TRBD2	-	TGTGCCAGCAGCTCGGGACTAGCGTTCACAGATACGCAGTATTTT	CASSSGLAFTDTQYF
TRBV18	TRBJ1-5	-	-	TGTGCCAGCTCACCAGCAGGGGCTGGCAATCAGCCCCAGCATTTT	CASSPAGAGNQPQHF
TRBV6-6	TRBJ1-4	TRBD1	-	TGTGCCAGCAGGGGGGGACAGTCTAATGAAAAACTGTTTTTT	CASRGGQSNEKLFF
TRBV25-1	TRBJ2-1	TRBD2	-	TGTGCCAACCCGCCAGGCGGGGGCTCCTACAATGAGCAGTTCTTC	CANPPGGGSYNEQFF
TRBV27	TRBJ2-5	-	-	TGTGCCAGCAGTGGCGACACCAGAGGGGGGACCCAGTACTTC	CASSGDTRGGTQYF
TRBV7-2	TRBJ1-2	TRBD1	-	TGTGCCAGCAGCTTAGGTCCCCAGGGGGCGCGGGGCTACACCTTC	CASSLGPQGARGYTF
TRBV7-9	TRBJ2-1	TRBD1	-	TGTGCCAGCAGCTTGGGGGACAGGGCCTACAATGAGCAGTTCTTC	CASSLGDRAYNEQFF
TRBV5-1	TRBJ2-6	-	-	TGCGCCAGCAGCCCCTCGGGGATTCCGGAGGGGTTGTACTCTGGGGCCAACGTCCTGACTTTC	CASSPSGIPEGLYSGANVLTF
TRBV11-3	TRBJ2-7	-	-	TGTGCCACCGCCTTGGGGGGGGCCGGCGAGCAGTACTTC	CATALGGAGEQYF
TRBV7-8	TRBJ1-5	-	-	TGTGCCAGCACTTTAATGCCCGATCAGCCCCAGCATTTT	CASTLMPDQPQHF
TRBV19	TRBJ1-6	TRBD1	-	TGTGCCAGTAGAGGGGGACAGGGCAGAAATTCACCCCTCCACTTT	CASRGGQGRNSPLHF
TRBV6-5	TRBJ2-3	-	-	TGTGCCAGCAGTTACAACCTGCCGGTGGATACGCAGTATTTT	CASSYNLPVDTQYF
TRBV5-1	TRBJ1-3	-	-	TGCGCCAGCAGCCTGGGGTCGGGGCCGGGAAACACCATATATTTT	CASSLGSGPGNTIYF
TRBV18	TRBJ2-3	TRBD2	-	TGTGCCAGCTCACCAGGCCTAGCGGGGGGCTCAGATACGCAGTATTTT	CASSPGLAGGSDTQYF